These T cell receptor beta chains were read from a single sample in a study of PD-1 blockade in classical Hodgkin lymphoma. Only in-frame clones appear in the TCRdb table, and some are missing; sequencing was by immunoSEQ multiplex PCR. The table records over 8,500 clones, approximately 83% of them present only once. The starting material was CD4+ T cells from blood, obtained at baseline. The receptors stem from a human donor with classical Hodgkin lymphoma. The conserved cysteine and the conserved F or W are not part of the CDR3 here.

j_call	v_call	cdr3_aa
TRBJ2-7	TRBV2	ASRAPGPPQVYEQY
TRBJ2-1	TRBV2	ASSVGRGGYNEQF
TRBJ1-5	TRBV19	ASSISRGNQPQH
TRBJ2-7	TRBV5-1	ASSLRPLGTYEQY
TRBJ2-3	TRBV7-9	ASSYSTADTQY
TRBJ2-7	TRBV6-1	ASNLSGRPYEQY
TRBJ1-2	TRBV28	ASSLGQSHYGYT
TRBJ2-5	TRBV7-6	ASRLKVWAAQETQY
TRBJ1-2	TRBV7-9	ASSSGTSYGYT
TRBJ2-1	TRBV5-1	ASSLASGRSEQF
TRBJ2-2	TRBV27	ASRAPGTGGTGELF
TRBJ1-1	TRBV18	ASSPQQGSSAF
TRBJ2-7	TRBV2	ASSAGDKGAYEQY
TRBJ2-5	TRBV28	ASSRPEWGATQY
TRBJ2-1	TRBV7-9	ASSPYGTSGRGYEQF
TRBJ2-7	TRBV7-9	ASSLALGPALGEQY
TRBJ2-7	TRBV6-1	ASSESGRVYEQY
TRBJ2-1	TRBV29-1	SAGQGLSYNEQF
TRBJ2-7	TRBV6-1	ASSESGDRGYEQY
TRBJ2-1	TRBV7-9	ASSLVTVGNEQF
TRBJ2-3	TRBV18	ASSPRQGGTDTQY
TRBJ2-2	TRBV5-1	ASSLSAGETGELF
TRBJ2-7	TRBV5-4	ASSLSDRAGVYEQY
TRBJ2-1	TRBV4-2	ASSQERDTSFGEQF
TRBJ2-4	TRBV5-3	ASSLGLAKNIQY